The present entry profiles one TCR beta chain with its context. As yet, its antigen is unknown. This sample is part of a study of Ad26.COV2.S vaccination and SARS-CoV-2 variants. The treatment here: about 20 received Ad26.COV2.S at low or high dose, single or two shots; about 5 received placebo; per-sample allocation not given. Sampling was done on day 63 after the first vaccine or placebo injection. General study results and limits: With respect to non-spike TCR breadth, vaccine and placebo recipients were similar. Post-vaccination breadth of spike-specific CD8+ and CD4+ T cell responses was reportedly substantial.

Repertoires were generated with immunoSEQ multiplex PCR, while TCRdb's copy carries only in-frame clones and drops some. The data hold some 520,000 clones, with 70% to 90% observed a single time. Germline CDR1 SGHTA, CDR2 FQGNSA. The CDR3 has 14 residues. Deletions cut 2 bases from V and 2 bases from J, with 8 bases between. The chain carries TRBV7-2 and TRBJ2-3; D tentatively fits TRBD1 or TRBD2 (6 bases each). The source was peripheral blood, collected in a trial of Ad26.COV2.S vaccine versus placebo. This receptor was obtained from a person aged 18 to 59 who received the Ad26.COV2.S COVID-19 vaccine or a placebo. Here the CDR3 reads CASSLRGATDTQYF. CDR3 bases: TGTGCCAGCAGCTTAAGGGGGGCCACAGATACGCAGTATTTT.